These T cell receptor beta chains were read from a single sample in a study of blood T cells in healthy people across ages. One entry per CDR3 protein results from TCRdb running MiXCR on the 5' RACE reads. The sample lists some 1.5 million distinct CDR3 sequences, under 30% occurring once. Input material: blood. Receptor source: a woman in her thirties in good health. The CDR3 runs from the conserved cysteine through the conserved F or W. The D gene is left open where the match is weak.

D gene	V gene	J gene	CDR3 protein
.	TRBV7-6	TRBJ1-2	CASNLQSGGGYTF
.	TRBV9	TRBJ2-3	CASSVGGAASTDTQYF
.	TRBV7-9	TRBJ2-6	CASSLKSGVVGANVLTF
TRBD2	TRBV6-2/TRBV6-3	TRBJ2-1	CASSYRRGTSYIDEQFF
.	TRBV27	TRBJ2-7	CASSLSNGAYEQYF
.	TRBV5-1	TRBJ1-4	CASSRTGTEDEKLFF
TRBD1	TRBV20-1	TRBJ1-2	CSARGGQGKNYGYTF
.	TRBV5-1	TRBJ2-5	CASSLGGGAGGQETQYF
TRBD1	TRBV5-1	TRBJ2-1	CASSLGDRGEQFF
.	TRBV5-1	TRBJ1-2	CASSLASGQLPEGYTF
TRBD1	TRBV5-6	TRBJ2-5	CASRLRQGGGTQYF
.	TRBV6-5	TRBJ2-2	CASSYRGGRELFF
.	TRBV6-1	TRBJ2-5	CASSEQSYQETQYF
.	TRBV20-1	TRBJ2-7	CCARDKAGDYEQYF
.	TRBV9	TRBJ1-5	CAGSIRTAEQPQHF
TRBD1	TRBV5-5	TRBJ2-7	CASSLAGTVRYEQYF
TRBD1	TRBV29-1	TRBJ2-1	CSVGQGDNEQFF
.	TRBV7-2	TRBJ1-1	CASSLITVGTSADAFF
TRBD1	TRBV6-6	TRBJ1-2	CASSYHRDREAGYGYTF
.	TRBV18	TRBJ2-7	CASSKGAYEQYF
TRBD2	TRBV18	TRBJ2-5	CASSPPSERGYQETQYF
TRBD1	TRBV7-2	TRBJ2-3	CASSLRDRGTETQYF
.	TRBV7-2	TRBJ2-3	CASSLVRQTDTQYF
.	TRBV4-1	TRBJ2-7	CASSRELGLTYEQYF
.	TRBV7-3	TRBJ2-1	CASSLGPAANEQFF
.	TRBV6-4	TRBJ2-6	CASSDTHNSGANVLTF
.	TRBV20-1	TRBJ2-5	CSPHLGAGVSETQYF
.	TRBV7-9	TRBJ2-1	CASSLDRTRGDEQFF
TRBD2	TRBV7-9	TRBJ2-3	CASREPLAGGSQGTQYF
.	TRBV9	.	CASSVVPSQETQYF
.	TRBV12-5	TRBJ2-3	CASGAESGTDTQYF
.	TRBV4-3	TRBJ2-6	CASSPNRRGLSGANVLTF
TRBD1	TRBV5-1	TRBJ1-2	CASSSEQGDYGYTF
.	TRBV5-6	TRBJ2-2	CASSPPWGHTGELFF
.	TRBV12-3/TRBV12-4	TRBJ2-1	CASNFPGNEQFF
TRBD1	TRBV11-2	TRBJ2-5	CASSATGSRWETQYF
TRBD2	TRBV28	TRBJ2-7	CASSLWGGIEQYF
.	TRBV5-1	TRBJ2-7	CASRFSGSPGYEQYF
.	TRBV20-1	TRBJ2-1	CSARGRGRDEQFF
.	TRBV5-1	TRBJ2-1	CASSPVAQTRIGEQFF
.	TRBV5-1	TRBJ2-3	CASNLSPANTDTQYF
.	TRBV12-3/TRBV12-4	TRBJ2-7	CASSFLQGPNEQYF
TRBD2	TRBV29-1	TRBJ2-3	CSVIPSGGATDTQYF
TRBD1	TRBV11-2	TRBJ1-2	CASSLGGGQGDREIQDGYTF
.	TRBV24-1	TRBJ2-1	CATSDADYNEQFF
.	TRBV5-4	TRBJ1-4	CASGSQDGDATNEKLYF